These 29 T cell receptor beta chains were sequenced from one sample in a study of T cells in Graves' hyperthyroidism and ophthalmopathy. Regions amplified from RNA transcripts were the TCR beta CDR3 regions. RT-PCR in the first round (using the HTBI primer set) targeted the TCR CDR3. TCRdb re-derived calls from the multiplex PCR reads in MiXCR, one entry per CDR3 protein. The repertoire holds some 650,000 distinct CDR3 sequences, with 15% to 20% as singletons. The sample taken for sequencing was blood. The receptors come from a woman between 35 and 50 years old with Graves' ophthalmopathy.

The DNA of the CDR3 is TGTGCCAGCAGTGAAGCGCTTATACCCCTGTCCGGCAATCAGCCCCAGCATTTT. Its protein product is CASSEALIPLSGNQPQHF. The V call is TRBV2, the J call TRBJ1-5; D remains ambiguous. V was clipped by 0 bases and J by 2 bases, with 17 bases between them. CDR3 length: 18 residues. Per germline, CDR1 SNHLY and CDR2 FYNNEI.

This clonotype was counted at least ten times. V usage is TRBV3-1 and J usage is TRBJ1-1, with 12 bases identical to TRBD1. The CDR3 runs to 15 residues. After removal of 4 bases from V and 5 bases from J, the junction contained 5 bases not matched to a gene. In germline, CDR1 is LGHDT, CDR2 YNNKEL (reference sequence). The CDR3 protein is CASSRDRGQWTEAFF. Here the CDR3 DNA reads TGTGCCAGCAGCCGGGACAGGGGGCAGTGGACTGAAGCTTTCTTT.

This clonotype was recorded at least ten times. CDR3 coding DNA: TGTGCCAGCGCCGACAGGAATCAGCCCCAGCATTTT. Protein sequence: CASADRNQPQHF. The chain is built from TRBV2 and TRBJ1-5; possible D gene TRBD1, 6 bases. This CDR3 is built from 12 residues. V shed 8 bases and J shed 4 bases, with 9 bases lying between them. Germline-derived CDR1 and CDR2 are SNHLY and FYNNEI. The variable domain in full, with the rest retrieved from reference TRBV2 and TRBJ1-5, is EPEVTQTPSHQVTQMGQEVILRCVPISNHLYFYWYRQILGQKVEFLVSFYNNEISEKSEIFDDQFSVERPDGSNFTLKIRSTKLEDSAMYFCASADRNQPQHFGDGTRLSIL.

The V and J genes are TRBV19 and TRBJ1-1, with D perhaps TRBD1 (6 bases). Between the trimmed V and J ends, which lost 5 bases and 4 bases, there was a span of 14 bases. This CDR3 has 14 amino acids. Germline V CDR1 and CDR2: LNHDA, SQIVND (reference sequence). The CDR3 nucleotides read TGTGCCAGTAGTTCGGGCAGGGGATTCACTGAAGCTTTCTTT. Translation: CASSSGRGFTEAFF.

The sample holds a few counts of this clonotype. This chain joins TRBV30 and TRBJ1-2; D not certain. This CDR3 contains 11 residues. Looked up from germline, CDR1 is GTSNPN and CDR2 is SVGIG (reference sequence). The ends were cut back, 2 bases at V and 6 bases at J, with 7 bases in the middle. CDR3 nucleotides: TGTGCCTGGAGTCAGACGGATGGCTACACCTTC. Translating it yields CAWSQTDGYTF.

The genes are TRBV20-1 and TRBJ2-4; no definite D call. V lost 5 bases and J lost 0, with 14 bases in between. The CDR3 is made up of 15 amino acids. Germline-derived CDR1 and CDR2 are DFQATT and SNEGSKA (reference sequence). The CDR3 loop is CSAPGLLLAKNIQYF. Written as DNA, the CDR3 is TGCAGTGCTCCCGGGCTCTTACTAGCCAAAAACATTCAGTACTTC.

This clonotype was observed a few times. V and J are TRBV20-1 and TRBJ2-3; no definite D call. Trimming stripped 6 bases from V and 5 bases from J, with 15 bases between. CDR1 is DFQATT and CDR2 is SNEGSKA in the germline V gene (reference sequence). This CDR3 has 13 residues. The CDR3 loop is CSATPPWGDTQYF. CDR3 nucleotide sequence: TGCAGTGCAACCCCCCCCTGGGGAGATACGCAGTATTTT.

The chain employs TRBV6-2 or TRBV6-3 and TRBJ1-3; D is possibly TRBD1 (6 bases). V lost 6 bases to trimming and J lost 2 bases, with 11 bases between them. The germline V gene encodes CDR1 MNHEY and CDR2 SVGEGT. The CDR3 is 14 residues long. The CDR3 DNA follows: TGTGCCAGCAGAACCGGGACACCTGGAAACACCATATATTTT. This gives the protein CASRTGTPGNTIYF.

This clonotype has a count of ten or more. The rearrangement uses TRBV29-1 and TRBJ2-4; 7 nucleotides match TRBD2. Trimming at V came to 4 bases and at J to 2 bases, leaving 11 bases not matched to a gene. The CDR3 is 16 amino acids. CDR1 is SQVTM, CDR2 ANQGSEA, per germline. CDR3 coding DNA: TGCAGCGTTGCAGTGGGAGGGTCGGGGTCCAAAAACATTCAGTACTTC. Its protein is CSVAVGGSGSKNIQYF.

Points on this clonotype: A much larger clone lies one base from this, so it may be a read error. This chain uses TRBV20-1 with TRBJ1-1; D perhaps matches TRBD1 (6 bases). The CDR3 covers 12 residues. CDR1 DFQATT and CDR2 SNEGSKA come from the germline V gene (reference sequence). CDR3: CSAQDSGTEALF. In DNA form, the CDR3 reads TGCAGTGCGCAGGACAGCGGCACTGAAGCTCTCTTT.

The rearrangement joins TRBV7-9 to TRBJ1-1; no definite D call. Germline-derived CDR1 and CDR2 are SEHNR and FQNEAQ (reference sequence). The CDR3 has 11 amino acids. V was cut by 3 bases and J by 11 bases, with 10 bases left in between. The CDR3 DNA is TGTGCCAGCAGCTTTGGAGGGCACGCTTTCTTT. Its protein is CASSFGGHAFF.

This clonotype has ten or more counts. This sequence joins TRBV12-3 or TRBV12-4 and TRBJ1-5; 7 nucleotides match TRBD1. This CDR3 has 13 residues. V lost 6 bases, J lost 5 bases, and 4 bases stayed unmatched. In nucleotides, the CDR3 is TGTGCCAGCAGCACGACAGGGCATCAGCCCCAGCATTTT. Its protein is CASSTTGHQPQHF.

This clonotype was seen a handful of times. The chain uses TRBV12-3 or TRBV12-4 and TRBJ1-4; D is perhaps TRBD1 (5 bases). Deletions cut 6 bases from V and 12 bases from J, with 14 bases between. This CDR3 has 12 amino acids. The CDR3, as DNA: TGTGCCAGCAGCCCCGGGACTTCTCAACTGTTTTTT. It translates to CASSPGTSQLFF.

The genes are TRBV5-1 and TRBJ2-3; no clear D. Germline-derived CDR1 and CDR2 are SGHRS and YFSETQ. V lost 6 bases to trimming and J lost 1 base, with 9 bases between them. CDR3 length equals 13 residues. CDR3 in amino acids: CASTSQGTDTQYF. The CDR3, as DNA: TGCGCCAGCACGAGTCAGGGCACAGATACGCAGTATTTT.

The CDR3 is CASLRNSRGRVSEAFF. CDR3 DNA: TGTGCCAGCTTAAGGAACAGCCGGGGGCGTGTATCTGAAGCTTTCTTT. The chain couples TRBV28 to TRBJ1-1, with D tentatively TRBD1 (6 bases). Germline V gene lookup returns CDR1 MDHEN and CDR2 SYDVKM. The CDR3 totals 16 residues. V was trimmed by 8 bases and J by 6 bases, leaving 25 bases between them.

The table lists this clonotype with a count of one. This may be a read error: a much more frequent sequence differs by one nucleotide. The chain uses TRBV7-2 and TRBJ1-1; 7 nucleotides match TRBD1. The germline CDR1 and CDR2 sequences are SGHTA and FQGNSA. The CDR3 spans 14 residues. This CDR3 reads CAGSLLQGTTEAFF. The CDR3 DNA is TGTGCCGGCAGCTTATTACAGGGGACCACTGAAGCTTTCTTT. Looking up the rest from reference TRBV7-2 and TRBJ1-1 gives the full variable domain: GAGVSQSPSNKVTEKGKDVELRCDPISGHTALYWYRQSLGQGLEFLIYFQGNSAPDKSGLPSDRFSAERTGGSVSTLTIQRTQQEDSAVYLCAGSLLQGTTEAFFGQGTRLTVV.

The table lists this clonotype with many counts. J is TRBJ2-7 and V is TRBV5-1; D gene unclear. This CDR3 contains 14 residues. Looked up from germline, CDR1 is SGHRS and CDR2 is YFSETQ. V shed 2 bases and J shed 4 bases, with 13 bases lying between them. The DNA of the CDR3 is TGCGCCAGCAGCTTCGCCATAGGAGTTTACGAGCAGTACTTC. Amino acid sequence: CASSFAIGVYEQYF.

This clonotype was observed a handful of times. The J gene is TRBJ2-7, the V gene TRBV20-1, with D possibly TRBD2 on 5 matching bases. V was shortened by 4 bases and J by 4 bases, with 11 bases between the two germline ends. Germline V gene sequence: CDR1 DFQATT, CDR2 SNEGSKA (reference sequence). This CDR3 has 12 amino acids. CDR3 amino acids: CSATPGIYEQYF. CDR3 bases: TGCAGTGCTACCCCCGGGATTTACGAGCAGTACTTC.

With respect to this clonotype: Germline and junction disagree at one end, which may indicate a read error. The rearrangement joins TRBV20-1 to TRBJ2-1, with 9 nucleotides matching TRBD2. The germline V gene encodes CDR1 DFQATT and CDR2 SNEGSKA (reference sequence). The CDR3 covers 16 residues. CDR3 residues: CSARLQRGAGCNEQSF. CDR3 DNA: TGCAGTGCTCGACTACAGCGGGGGGCGGGTTGCAATGAGCAGTCCTTC.

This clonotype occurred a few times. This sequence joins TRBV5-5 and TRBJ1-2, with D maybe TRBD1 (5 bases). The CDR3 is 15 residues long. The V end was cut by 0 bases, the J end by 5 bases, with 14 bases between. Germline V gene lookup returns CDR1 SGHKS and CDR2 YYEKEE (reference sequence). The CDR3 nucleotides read TGTGCCAGCAGCTTGGGGGACGGACTGATATATGGCTACACCTTC. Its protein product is CASSLGDGLIYGYTF.

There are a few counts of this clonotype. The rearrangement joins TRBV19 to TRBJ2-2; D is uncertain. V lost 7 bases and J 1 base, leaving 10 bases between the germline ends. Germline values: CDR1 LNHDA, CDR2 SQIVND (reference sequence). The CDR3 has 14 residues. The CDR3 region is CASKRSVNTGELFF. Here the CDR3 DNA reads TGTGCCAGTAAGAGGTCTGTGAACACCGGGGAGCTGTTTTTT.

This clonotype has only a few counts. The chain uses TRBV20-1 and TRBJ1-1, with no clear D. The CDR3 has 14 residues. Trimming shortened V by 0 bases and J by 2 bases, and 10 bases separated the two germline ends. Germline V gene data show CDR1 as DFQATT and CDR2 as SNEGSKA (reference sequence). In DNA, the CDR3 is TGCAGTGCTAGAGAGGGCGGCATTAACACTGAAGCTTTCTTT. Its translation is CSAREGGINTEAFF.

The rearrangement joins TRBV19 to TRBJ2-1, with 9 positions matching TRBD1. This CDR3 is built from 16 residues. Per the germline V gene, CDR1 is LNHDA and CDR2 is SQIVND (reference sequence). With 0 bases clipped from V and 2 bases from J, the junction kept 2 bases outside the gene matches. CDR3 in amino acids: CASSIETGGPYNEQFF. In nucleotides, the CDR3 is TGTGCCAGTAGTATAGAAACAGGGGGCCCCTACAATGAGCAGTTCTTC.

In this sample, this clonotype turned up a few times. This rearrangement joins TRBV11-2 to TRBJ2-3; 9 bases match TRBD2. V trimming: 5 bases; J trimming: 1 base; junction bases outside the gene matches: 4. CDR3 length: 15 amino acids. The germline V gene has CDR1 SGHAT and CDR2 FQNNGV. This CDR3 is CASSAGGLGTDTQYF. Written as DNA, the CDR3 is TGTGCCAGCAGCGCGGGGGGGCTAGGCACAGATACGCAGTATTTT.

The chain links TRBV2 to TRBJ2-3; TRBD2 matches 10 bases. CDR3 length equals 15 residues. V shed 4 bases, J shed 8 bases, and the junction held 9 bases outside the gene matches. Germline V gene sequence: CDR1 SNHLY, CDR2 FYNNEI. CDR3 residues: CASSVQRGGQGTQYF. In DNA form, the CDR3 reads TGTGCCAGCAGTGTTCAGCGGGGGGGCCAGGGTACGCAGTATTTT.

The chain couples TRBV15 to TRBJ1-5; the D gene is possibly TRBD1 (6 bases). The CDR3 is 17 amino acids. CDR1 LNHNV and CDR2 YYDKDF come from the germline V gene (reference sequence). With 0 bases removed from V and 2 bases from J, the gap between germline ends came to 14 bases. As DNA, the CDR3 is TGTGCCACCAGCAGAGATTTAAGGGGGGCAGGCAATCAGCCCCAGCATTTT. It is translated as CATSRDLRGAGNQPQHF.

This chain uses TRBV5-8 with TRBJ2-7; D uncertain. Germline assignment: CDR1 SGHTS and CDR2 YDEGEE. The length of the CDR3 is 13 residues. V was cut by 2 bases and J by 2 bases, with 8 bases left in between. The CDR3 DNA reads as TGTGCCAGCAGCTTTGCGGCGGCCTACGAGCAGTACTTC. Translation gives CASSFAAAYEQYF.

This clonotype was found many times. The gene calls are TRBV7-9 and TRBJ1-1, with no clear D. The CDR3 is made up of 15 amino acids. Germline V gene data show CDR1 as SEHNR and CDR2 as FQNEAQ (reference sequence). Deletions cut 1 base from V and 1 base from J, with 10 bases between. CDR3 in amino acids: CASSLERRRNTEAFF. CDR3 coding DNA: TGTGCCAGCAGCTTAGAGAGGAGGCGGAACACTGAAGCTTTCTTT.

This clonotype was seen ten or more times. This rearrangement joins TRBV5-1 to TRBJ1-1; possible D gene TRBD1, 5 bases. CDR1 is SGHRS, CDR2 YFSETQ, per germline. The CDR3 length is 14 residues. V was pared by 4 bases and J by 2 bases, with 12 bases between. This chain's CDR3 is CASSPIGGNTEAFF. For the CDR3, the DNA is TGCGCCAGCAGCCCCATTGGGGGTAACACTGAAGCTTTCTTT.